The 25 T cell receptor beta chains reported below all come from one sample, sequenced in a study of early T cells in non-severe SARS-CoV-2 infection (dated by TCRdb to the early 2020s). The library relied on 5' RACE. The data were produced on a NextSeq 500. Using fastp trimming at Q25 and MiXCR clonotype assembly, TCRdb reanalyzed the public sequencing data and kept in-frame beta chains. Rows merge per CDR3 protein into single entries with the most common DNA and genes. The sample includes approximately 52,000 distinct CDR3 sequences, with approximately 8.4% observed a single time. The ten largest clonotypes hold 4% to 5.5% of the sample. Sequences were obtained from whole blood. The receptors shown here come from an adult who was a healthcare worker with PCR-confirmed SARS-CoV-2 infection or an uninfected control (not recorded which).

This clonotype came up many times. The CDR3 nucleotides read TGCAGTGCTAGAGATGGGGGACAGGGATATCTCCGTGGCTACACCTTC. It yields the protein CSARDGGQGYLRGYTF. This sequence joins TRBV20-1 and TRBJ1-2; 9 bases fit TRBD1. The CDR3 spans 16 residues. Germline CDR1 reads DFQATT; CDR2 reads SNEGSKA (reference sequence). V lost 0 bases and J lost 7; bases outside the gene matches: 12.

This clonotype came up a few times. The CDR3 is CASSRGENYGYTF. The CDR3 nucleotides read TGTGCCAGCAGCCGGGGGGAGAACTATGGCTACACCTTC. The chain combines TRBV3-1 with TRBJ1-2; tentatively, D is TRBD1 (5 bases). The CDR3 extends over 13 amino acids. Germline loops: CDR1 LGHDT, CDR2 YNNKEL (reference sequence). V was shortened by 4 bases and J by 2 bases, with 8 bases between the two germline ends.

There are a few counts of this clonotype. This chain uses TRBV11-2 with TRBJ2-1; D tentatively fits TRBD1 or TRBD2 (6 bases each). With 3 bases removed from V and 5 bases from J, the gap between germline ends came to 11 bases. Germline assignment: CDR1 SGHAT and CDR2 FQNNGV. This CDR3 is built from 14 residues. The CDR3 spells CASSFGGQNNEQFF. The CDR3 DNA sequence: TGTGCCAGCAGCTTTGGGGGGCAAAACAATGAGCAGTTCTTC. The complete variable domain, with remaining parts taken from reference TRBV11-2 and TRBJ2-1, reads EAGVAQSPRYKIIEKRQSVAFWCNPISGHATLYWYQQILGQGPKLLIQFQNNGVVDDSQLPKDRFSAERLKGVDSTLKIQPAKLEDSAVYLCASSFGGQNNEQFFGPGTRLTVL.

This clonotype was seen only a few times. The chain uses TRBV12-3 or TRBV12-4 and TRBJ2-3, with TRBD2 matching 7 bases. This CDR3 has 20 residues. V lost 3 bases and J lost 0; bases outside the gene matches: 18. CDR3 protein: CASSFEAGFSLALSTDTQYF. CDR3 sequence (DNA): TGTGCCAGCAGTTTTGAAGCGGGGTTTTCCCTTGCCCTTAGCACAGATACGCAGTATTTT.

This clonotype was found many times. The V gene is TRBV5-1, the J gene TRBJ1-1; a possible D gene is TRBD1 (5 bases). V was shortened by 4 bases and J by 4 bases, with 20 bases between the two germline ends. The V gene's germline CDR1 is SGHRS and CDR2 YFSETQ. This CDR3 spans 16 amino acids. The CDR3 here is CASSADPQERATEAFF. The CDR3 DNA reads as TGCGCCAGCAGCGCAGACCCACAGGAAAGGGCCACTGAAGCTTTCTTT.

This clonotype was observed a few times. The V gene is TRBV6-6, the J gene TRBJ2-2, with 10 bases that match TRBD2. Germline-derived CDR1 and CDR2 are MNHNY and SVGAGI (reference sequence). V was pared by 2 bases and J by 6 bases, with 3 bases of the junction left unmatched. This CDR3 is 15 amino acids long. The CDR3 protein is CASSYLAGVPGELFF. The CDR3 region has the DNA TGTGCCAGCAGTTACCTAGCGGGAGTCCCCGGGGAGCTGTTTTTT.

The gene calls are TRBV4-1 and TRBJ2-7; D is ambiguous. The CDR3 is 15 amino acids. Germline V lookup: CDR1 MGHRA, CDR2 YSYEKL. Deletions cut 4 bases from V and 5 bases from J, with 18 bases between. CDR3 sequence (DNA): TGCGCCAGCAGCCTTCTAGGGTCCTTTGGTGACGAGCAGTACTTC. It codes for CASSLLGSFGDEQYF.

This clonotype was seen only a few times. The DNA for the CDR3 is TGTGCCAGCAGTTTGATTGTTCAGCCCCAGCATTTT. Translated: CASSLIVQPQHF. The chain has TRBV28 and TRBJ1-5; D gene uncertain. Germline-derived CDR1 and CDR2 are MDHEN and SYDVKM. Trimming removed 3 bases from V and 6 bases from J, with 6 bases in between. The CDR3 is 12 residues long.

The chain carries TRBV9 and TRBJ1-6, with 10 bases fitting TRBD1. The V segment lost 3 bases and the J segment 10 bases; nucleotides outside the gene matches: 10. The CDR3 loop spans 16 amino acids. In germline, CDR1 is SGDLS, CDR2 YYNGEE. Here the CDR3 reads CASSADWDRGNSPLHF. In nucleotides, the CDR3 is TGTGCCAGCAGCGCAGACTGGGACAGGGGAAACTCACCCCTCCACTTT.

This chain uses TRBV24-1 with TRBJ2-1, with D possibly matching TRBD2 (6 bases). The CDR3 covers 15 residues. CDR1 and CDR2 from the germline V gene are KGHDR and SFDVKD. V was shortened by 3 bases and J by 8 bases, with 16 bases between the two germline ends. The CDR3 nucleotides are TGTGCCACCAGTGATAGAGTAGGAGGGATTGATGAGCAGTTCTTC. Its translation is CATSDRVGGIDEQFF.

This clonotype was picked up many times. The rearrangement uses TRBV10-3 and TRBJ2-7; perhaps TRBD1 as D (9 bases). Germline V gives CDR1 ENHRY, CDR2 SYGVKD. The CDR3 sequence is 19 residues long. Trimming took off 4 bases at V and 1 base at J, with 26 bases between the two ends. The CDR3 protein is CAISGRDRAGSGTSYEQYF. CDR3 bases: TGTGCCATCAGTGGCCGGGACAGGGCGGGTAGCGGGACGTCCTACGAGCAGTACTTC.

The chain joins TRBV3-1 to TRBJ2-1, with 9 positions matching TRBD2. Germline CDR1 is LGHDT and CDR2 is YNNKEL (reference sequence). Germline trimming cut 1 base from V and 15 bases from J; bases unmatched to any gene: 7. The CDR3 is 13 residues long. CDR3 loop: CASSQGSGRMPFF. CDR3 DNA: TGTGCCAGCAGCCAAGGCAGCGGGAGGATGCCGTTCTTC.

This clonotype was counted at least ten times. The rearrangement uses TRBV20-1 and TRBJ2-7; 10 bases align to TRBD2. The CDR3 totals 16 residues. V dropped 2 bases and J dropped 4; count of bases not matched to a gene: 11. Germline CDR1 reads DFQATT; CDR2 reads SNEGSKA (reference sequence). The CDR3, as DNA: TGCAGTGCTAGAAAGGGACTAGCGATCCCCTTTTACGAGCAGTACTTC. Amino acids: CSARKGLAIPFYEQYF.

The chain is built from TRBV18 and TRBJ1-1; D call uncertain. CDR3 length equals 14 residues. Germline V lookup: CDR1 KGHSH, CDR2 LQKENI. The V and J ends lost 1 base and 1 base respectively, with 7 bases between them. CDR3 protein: CASSPRRENTEAFF. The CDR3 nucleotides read TGTGCCAGCTCACCACGTCGGGAGAACACTGAAGCTTTCTTT. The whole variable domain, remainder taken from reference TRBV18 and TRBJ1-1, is NAGVMQNPRHLVRRRGQEARLRCSPMKGHSHVYWYRQLPEEGLKFMVYLQKENIIDESGMPKERFSAEFPKEGPSILRIQQVVRGDSAAYFCASSPRRENTEAFFGQGTRLTVV.

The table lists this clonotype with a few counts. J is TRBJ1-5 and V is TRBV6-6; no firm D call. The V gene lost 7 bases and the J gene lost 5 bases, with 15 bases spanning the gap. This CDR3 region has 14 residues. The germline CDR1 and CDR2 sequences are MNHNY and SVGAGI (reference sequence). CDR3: CASTTRPGYQPQHF. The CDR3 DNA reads TGTGCCAGCACGACCAGACCGGGTTATCAGCCCCAGCATTTT.

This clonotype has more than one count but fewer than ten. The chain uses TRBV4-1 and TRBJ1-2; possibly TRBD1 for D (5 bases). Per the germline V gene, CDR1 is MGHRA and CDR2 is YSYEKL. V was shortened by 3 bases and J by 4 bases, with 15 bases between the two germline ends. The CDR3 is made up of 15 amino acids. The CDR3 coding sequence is TGCGCCAGCAGCCAGGATAACAGGTTCGTCTATGGCTACACCTTC. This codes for CASSQDNRFVYGYTF.

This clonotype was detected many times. CDR3 residues: CASSRDRGTNEKLFF. CDR3 nucleotides: TGCGCCAGCAGCCGGGACAGGGGAACTAATGAAAAACTGTTTTTT. The chain recombines TRBV5-1 with TRBJ1-4; 10 bases agree with TRBD1. The V and J ends lost 4 bases and 1 base, in that order; junction bases with no gene match: 1. This CDR3 spans 15 amino acids. Germline V lookup: CDR1 SGHRS, CDR2 YFSETQ.

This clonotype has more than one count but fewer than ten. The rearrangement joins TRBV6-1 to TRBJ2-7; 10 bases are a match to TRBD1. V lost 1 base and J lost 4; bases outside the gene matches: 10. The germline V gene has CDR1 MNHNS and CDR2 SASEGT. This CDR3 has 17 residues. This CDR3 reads CASSEGGWGQGPYEQYF. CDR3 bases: TGTGCCAGCAGTGAAGGCGGCTGGGGACAGGGGCCTTACGAGCAGTACTTC.

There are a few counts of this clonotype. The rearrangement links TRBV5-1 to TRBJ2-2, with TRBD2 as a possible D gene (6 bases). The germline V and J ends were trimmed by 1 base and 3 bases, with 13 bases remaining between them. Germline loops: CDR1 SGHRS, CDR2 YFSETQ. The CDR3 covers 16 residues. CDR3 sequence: CASSLLHPGDTGELFF. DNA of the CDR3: TGCGCCAGCAGCTTGCTACACCCGGGAGACACCGGGGAGCTGTTTTTT.

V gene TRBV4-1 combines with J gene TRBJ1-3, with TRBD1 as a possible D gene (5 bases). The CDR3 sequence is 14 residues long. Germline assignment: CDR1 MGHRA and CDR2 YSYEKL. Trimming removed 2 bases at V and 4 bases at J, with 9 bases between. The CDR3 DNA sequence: TGCGCCAGCAGCCAACAGGGTAAAGGAAACACCATATATTTT. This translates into CASSQQGKGNTIYF.

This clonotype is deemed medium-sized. The CDR3 reads CSASGPLDEQYF. The CDR3, as DNA: TGCAGTGCCTCGGGACCGCTGGACGAGCAGTACTTC. V and J are TRBV20-1 and TRBJ2-7; possibly TRBD1 or TRBD2 for D (5 bases each). Germline CDR1 DFQATT, CDR2 SNEGSKA (reference sequence). The CDR3 sequence is 12 residues long. V was clipped by 6 bases and J by 5 bases, with 14 bases between them.

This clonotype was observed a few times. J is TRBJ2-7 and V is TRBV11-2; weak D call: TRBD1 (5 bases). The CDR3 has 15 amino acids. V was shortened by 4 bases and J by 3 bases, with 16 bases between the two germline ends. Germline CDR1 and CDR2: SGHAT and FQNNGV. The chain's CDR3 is CASSSLRDRNYEQYF. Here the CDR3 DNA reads TGTGCCAGCAGCTCCCTCCGCGACAGAAACTACGAGCAGTACTTC.

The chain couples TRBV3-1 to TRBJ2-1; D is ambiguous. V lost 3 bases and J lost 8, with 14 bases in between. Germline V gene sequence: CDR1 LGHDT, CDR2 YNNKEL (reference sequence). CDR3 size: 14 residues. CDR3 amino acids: CASSHTSPADEQFF. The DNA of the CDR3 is TGTGCCAGCAGCCACACGTCCCCGGCCGATGAGCAGTTCTTC.

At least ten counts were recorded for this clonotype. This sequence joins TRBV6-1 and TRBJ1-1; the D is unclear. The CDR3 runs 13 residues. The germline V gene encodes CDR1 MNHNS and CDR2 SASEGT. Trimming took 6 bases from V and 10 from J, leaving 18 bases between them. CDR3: CASRDTHGTRAFF. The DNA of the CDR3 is TGTGCCAGCAGAGACACCCACGGAACGAGAGCTTTCTTT.

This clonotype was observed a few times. CDR3 region: CASSWGQEYNEQFF. The CDR3 nucleotides read TGTGCCAGCAGCTGGGGACAGGAATACAATGAGCAGTTCTTC. The rearrangement uses TRBV5-6 and TRBJ2-1; TRBD1 matches at 8 bases. Trimming took 3 bases from V and 4 from J; bases not matched to a gene: 3. Germline V gene data show CDR1 as SGHDT and CDR2 as YYEEEE. This CDR3 comprises 14 residues.